One and the same sample provided the 8 T cell receptor beta chains below, sequenced in a study of shared clonotypes between healthy human individuals. The naive CD8 population came from CD45RO-negative cells selected for CCR7, without terminally differentiated effector memory CD45RA+ cells. The data were produced by immunoSEQ multiplex PCR, yet TCRdb's version contains in-frame clones alone and is incomplete. The sample includes a few hundred thousand clones, over 95% of them seen just once. Sequences were obtained from naive CD8+ T cells sorted from blood. The receptors were gathered from a woman aged 25 to 39 in good health.

The chain couples TRBV2 to TRBJ2-7; D remains ambiguous. V was cut by 4 bases and J by 0 bases, with 13 bases left in between. CDR3 length: 15 amino acids. Looked up from germline, CDR1 is SNHLY and CDR2 is FYNNEI. The CDR3 nucleotides are TGTGCCAGCAGTGGAACCAGGCAGGCCTCCTACGAGCAGTACTTC. This codes for CASSGTRQASYEQYF.

V gene TRBV19 combines with J gene TRBJ2-4; D possibly corresponds to TRBD2 (6 bases). CDR1 LNHDA and CDR2 SQIVND come from the germline V gene (reference sequence). V gave up 5 bases and J gave up 15 bases, with 17 bases separating them. CDR3 size: 12 residues. The CDR3 sequence is CASSSGDRSSYF. The CDR3 DNA sequence: TGTGCCAGTAGTTCGGGGGACCGAAGTTCGTACTTC.

This chain connects TRBV15 to TRBJ2-5, with D perhaps being TRBD1 or TRBD2 (5 bases each). The germline V gene has CDR1 LNHNV and CDR2 YYDKDF (reference sequence). This CDR3 is 15 amino acids long. Trimming pared 3 bases from V and 5 bases from J, leaving 16 bases between. Here the CDR3 DNA reads TGTGCCACCAGCAGGGAATCACAATGGGGGGAGACCCAGTACTTC. Amino acids: CATSRESQWGETQYF.

The chain has TRBV7-9 and TRBJ2-1; 10 bases align to TRBD2. Germline V gene data show CDR1 as SEHNR and CDR2 as FQNEAQ (reference sequence). The ends lost 1 base at V and 5 bases at J; junction bases unmatched: 2. The CDR3 length is 15 residues. CDR3: CASSLGTSGNNEQFF. The CDR3 DNA is TGTGCCAGCAGCTTAGGGACTAGCGGAAACAATGAGCAGTTCTTC. Drawing the rest from reference TRBV7-9 and TRBJ2-1, the complete variable domain is DTGVSQNPRHKITKRGQNVTFRCDPISEHNRLYWYRQTLGQGPEFLTYFQNEAQLEKSRLLSDRFSAERPKGSFSTLEIQRTEQGDSAMYLCASSLGTSGNNEQFFGPGTRLTVL.

Only one count was recorded for this clone. V usage is TRBV27 and J usage is TRBJ2-2; perhaps TRBD2 as D (5 bases). This CDR3 comprises 16 residues. The germline CDR1 and CDR2 sequences are MNHEY and SMNVEV (reference sequence). V was shortened by 2 bases and J by 6 bases, with 16 bases between the two germline ends. CDR3 DNA: TGTGCCAGCAGTTTAGAGGCCGGGAATCCCGCCGGGGAGCTGTTTTTT. It codes for CASSLEAGNPAGELFF.

The chain has TRBV13 and TRBJ2-7; TRBD2 is a possible D gene (5 bases). CDR3 length: 14 amino acids. CDR1 and CDR2 from the germline V gene are PRHDT and FYEKMQ (reference sequence). V gave up 6 bases and J gave up 2 bases, with 14 bases separating them. CDR3 in DNA: TGTGCCAGCAGTCTCGGGGTCTCGGCCTACGAGCAGTACTTC. Amino acid sequence: CASSLGVSAYEQYF.

The chain carries TRBV5-6 and TRBJ1-1, with a weak D call TRBD1 (5 bases). The CDR3 runs to 15 residues. With 1 base removed from V and 0 bases from J, the gap between germline ends came to 10 bases. CDR1 SGHDT and CDR2 YYEEEE come from the germline V gene. CDR3 nucleotide sequence: TGTGCCAGCAGCTTGCACAACAGGTTGAACACTGAAGCTTTCTTT. This gives the protein CASSLHNRLNTEAFF.

V is TRBV5-1 and J is TRBJ2-7; 14 bases map to TRBD2. The germline V gene has CDR1 SGHRS and CDR2 YFSETQ. V shed 2 bases, J shed 6 bases, and the junction held 13 bases outside the gene matches. The CDR3 loop spans 18 amino acids. CDR3: CASSFRPGLAGALGEQYF. Here the CDR3 DNA reads TGCGCCAGCAGCTTTCGACCGGGACTAGCGGGAGCATTGGGCGAGCAGTACTTC.